This TCR beta chain was identified during a study of cytomegalovirus exposure and HLA in healthy donors. Overall study findings and caveats: Later genetic work tied a missense DCLRE1C variant to beta-chain V and J trimming. The authors excluded some V segments, including TRBV6-2 and TRBV6-3, as indistinguishable. In vitro confirmation showed three CMV-associated chains to be CMV antigen specific.

Primers for the PCR totalled 60 Vbeta and 13 Jbeta. Measured with immunoSEQ multiplex PCR; TCRdb has only the in-frame clones, and not every one. This table has some 190,000 clones, 75% to 85% appearing once. On this clone: Its antigen is as yet unknown.

Trimming cost V 5 bases and J 7 bases; bases outside gene matches: 2. The CDR3 runs 11 residues. Germline CDR1 MNHEY, CDR2 SMNVEV (reference sequence). Sequencing was carried out using PBMCs. The chain joins TRBV27 to TRBJ2-7, with TRBD1 matching over 7 bases. This TCR was recovered from a woman between 50 and 59 years old in good health and CMV-seronegative. The CDR3 loop is CASSKQGEQYF. Written as DNA, the CDR3 is TGTGCCAGCAGTAAACAGGGGGAGCAGTACTTC.